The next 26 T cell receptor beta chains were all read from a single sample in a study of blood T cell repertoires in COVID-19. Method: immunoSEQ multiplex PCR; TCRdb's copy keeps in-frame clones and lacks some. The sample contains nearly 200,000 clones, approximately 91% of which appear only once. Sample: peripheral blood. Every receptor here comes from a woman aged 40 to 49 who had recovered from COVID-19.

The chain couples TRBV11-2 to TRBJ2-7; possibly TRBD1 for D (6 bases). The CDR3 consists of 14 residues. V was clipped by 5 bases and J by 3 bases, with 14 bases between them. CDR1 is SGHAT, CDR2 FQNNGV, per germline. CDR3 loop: CASSPSTGRYEQYF. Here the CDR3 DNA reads TGTGCCAGCAGCCCTAGTACAGGGCGCTACGAGCAGTACTTC.

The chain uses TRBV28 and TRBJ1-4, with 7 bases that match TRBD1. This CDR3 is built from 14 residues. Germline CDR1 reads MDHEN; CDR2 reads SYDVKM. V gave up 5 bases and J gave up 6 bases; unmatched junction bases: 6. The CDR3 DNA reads TGTGCCAGCAGTCCTAGGGGGCAGGATGAAAAACTGTTTTTT. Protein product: CASSPRGQDEKLFF.

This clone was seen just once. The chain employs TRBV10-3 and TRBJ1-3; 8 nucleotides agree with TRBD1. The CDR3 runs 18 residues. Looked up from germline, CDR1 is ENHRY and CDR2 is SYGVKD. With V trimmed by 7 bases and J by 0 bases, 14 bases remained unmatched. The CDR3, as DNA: TGTGCCATCACCACCGGACAGGGCGCGTACCTCTCTGGAAACACCATATATTTT. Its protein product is CAITTGQGAYLSGNTIYF.

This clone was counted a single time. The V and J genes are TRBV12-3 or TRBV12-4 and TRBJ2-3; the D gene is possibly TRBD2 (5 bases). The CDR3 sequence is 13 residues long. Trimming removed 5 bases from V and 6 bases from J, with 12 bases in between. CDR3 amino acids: CASSTHGLDTQYF. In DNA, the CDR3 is TGTGCCAGCAGTACTCACGGACTGGATACGCAGTATTTT.

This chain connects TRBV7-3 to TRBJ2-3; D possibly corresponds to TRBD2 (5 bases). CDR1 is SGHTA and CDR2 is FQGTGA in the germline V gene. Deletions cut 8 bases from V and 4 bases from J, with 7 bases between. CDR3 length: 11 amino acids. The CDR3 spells CASGSADTQYF. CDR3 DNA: TGTGCCAGCGGGAGTGCAGATACGCAGTATTTT.

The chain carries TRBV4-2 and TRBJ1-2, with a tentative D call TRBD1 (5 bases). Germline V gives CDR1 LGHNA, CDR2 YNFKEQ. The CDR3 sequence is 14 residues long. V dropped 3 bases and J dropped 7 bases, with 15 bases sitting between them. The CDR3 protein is CASSQGTREVGYTF. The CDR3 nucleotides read TGTGCCAGCAGCCAGGGGACGCGGGAGGTTGGCTACACCTTC.

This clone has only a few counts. The CDR3 loop is CSAGTGGFGGYTF. The CDR3 region has the DNA TGCAGCGCCGGGACAGGGGGCTTCGGTGGCTACACCTTC. This chain joins TRBV29-1 and TRBJ1-2; 12 positions match TRBD1. The CDR3 extends over 13 amino acids. J gave up 7 bases and V 7 bases, and 7 bases lay outside the gene matches. The germline CDR1 and CDR2 sequences are SQVTM and ANQGSEA.

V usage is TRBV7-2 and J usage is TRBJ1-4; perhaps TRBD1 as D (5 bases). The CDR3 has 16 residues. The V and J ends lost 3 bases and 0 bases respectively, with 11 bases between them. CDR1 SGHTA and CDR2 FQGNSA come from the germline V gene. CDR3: CASSFDRHATNEKLFF. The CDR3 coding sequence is TGTGCCAGCAGCTTTGACAGACACGCAACTAATGAAAAACTGTTTTTT.

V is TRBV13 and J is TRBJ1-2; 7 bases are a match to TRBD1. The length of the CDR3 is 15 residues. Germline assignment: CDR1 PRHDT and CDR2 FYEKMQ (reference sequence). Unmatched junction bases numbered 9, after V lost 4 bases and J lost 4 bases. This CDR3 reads CASSYGDSFLYGYTF. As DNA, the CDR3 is TGTGCCAGCAGCTACGGGGACAGCTTTCTCTATGGCTACACCTTC.

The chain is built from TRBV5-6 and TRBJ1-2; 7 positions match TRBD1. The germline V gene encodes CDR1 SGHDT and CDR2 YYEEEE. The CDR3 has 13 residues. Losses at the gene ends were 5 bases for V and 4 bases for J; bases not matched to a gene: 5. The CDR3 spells CASSHTGAYGYTF. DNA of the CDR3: TGTGCCAGCAGTCACACAGGGGCCTATGGCTACACCTTC. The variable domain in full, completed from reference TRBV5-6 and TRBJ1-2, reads DAGVTQSPTHLIKTRGQQVTLRCSPKSGHDTVSWYQQALGQGPQFIFQYYEEEERQRGNFPDRFSGHQFPNYSSELNVNALLLGDSALYLCASSHTGAYGYTFGSGTRLTVV.

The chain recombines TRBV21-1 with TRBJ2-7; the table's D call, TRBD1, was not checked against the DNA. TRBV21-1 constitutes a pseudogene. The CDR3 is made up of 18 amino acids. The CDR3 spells CASSKEGGGTGPSYEQYF. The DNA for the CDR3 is TGTGCCAGCAGCAAAGAAGGAGGCGGGACAGGACCCTCCTACGAGCAGTACTTC.

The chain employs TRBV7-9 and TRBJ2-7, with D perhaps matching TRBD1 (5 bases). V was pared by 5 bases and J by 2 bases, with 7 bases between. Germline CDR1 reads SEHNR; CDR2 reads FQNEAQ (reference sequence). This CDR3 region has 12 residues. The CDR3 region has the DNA TGTGCCAGCAGCCAGGGTACCTACGAGCAGTACTTC. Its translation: CASSQGTYEQYF.

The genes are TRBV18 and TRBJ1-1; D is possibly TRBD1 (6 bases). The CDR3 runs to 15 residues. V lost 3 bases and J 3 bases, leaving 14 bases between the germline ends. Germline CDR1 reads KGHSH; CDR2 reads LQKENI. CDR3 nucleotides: TGTGCCAGCTCACCCGAAGGGGGTCCGGACACTGAAGCTTTCTTT. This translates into CASSPEGGPDTEAFF.

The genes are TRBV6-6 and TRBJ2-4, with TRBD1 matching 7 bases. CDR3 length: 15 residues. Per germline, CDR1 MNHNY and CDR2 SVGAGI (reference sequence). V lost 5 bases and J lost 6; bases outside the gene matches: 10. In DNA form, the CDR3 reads TGTGCCAGCAGTGTGGGACAGTCAACAGGAAACATTCAGTACTTC. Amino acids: CASSVGQSTGNIQYF.

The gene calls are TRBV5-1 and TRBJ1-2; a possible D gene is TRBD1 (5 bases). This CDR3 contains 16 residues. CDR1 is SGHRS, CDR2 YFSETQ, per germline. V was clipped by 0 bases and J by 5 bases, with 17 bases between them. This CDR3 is CASSLERKGLPYGYTF. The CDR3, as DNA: TGCGCCAGCAGCTTGGAAAGGAAGGGACTGCCTTATGGCTACACCTTC. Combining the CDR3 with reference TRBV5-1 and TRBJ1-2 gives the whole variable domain KAGVTQTPRYLIKTRGQQVTLSCSPISGHRSVSWYQQTPGQGLQFLFEYFSETQRNKGNFPGRFSGRQFSNSRSEMNVSTLELGDSALYLCASSLERKGLPYGYTFGSGTRLTVV.

The CDR3 region is CASSSSGAQYF. The CDR3 bases are TGTGCCAGCAGCTCCTCGGGAGCTCAGTACTTC. This chain uses TRBV7-9 with TRBJ2-7, with TRBD2 as a possible D gene (6 bases). The V and J ends lost 4 bases and 10 bases respectively, with 11 bases between them. CDR3 length: 11 residues. Germline-derived CDR1 and CDR2 are SEHNR and FQNEAQ (reference sequence).

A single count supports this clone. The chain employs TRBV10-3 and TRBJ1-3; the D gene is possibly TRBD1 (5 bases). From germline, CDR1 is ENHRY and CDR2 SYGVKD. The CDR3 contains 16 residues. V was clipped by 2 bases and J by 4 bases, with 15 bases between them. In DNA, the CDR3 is TGTGCCATCAGTGAGCGCCGGTGGGGGAGGGGAAACACCATATATTTT. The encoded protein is CAISERRWGRGNTIYF.

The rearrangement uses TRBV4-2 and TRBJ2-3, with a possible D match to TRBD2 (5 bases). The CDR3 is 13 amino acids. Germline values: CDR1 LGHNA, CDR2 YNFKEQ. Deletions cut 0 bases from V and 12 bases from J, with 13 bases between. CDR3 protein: CASSQDPAGAQYF. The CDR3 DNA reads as TGTGCCAGCAGCCAAGATCCGGCGGGTGCCCAGTATTTT.

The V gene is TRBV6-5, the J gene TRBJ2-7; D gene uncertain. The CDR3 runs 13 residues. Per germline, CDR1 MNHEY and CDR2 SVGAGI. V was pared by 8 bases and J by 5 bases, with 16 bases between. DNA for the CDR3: TGTGCCAGCTGTTTAGTGATTCGAAACGAGCAGTACTTC. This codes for CASCLVIRNEQYF.

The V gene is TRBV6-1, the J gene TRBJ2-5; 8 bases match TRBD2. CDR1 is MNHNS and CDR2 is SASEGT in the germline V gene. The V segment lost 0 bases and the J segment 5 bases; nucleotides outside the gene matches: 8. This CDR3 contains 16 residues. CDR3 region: CASSEAAGGGSETQYF. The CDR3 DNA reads TGTGCCAGCAGTGAAGCCGCGGGAGGAGGTTCGGAGACCCAGTACTTC.

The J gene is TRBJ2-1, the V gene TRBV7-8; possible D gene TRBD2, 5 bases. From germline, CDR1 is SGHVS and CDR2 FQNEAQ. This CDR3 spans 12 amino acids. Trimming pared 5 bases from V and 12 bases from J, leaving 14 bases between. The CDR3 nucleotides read TGTGCCAGCAGCCAGACCCCCGGGGTGCAGTTCTTC. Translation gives CASSQTPGVQFF. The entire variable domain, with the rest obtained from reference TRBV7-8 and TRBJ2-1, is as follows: GAGVSQSPRYKVAKRGQDVALRCDPISGHVSLFWYQQALGQGPEFLTYFQNEAQLDKSGLPSDRFFAERPEGSVSTLKIQRTQQEDSAVYLCASSQTPGVQFFGPGTRLTVL.

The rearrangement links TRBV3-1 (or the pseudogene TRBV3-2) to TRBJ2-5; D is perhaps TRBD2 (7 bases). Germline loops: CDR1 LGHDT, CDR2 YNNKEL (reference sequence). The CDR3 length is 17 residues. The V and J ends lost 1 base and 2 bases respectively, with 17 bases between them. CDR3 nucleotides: TGTGCCAGCAGCCAAGCCGGGGGGCGGGGAGGACAAGAGACCCAGTACTTC. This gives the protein CASSQAGGRGGQETQYF.

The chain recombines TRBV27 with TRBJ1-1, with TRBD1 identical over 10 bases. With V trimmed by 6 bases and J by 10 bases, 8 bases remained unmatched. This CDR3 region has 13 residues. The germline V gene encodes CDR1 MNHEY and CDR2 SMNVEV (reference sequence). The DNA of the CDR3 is TGTGCCAGCAGATACCGGGACAGGGGAGGAGCTTTCTTT. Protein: CASRYRDRGGAFF.

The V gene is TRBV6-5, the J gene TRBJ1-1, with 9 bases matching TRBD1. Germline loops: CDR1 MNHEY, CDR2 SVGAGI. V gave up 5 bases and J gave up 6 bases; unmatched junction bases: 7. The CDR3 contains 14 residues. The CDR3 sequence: CASSKQGAGAEAFF. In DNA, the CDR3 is TGTGCCAGCAGTAAACAGGGGGCTGGGGCTGAAGCTTTCTTT.

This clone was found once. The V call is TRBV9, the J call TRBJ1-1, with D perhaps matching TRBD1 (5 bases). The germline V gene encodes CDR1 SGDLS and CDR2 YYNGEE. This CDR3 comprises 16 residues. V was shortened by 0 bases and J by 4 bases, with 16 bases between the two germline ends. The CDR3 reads CASSVGGEPRGTEAFF. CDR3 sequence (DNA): TGTGCCAGCAGCGTAGGAGGCGAGCCAAGGGGCACTGAAGCTTTCTTT.

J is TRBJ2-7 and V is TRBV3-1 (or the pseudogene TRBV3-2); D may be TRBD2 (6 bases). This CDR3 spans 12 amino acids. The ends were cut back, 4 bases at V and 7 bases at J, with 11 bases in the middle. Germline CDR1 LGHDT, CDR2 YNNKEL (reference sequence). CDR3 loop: CASSPYRGEQYF. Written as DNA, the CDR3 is TGTGCCAGCAGCCCTTACCGGGGGGAGCAGTACTTC.